The sequence of this T cell receptor (beta chain) was determined in a study of cytotoxic CD8 clonotypes in ibrutinib-treated CLL. About this clone: The sample holds other DNA sequences that translate to the same CDR3.

V was cut by 3 bases and J by 2 bases, with 7 bases left in between. Germline values: CDR1 KGHSH, CDR2 LQKENI. The CDR3 has 14 amino acids. The data were produced by immunoSEQ multiplex PCR, yet TCRdb's version contains in-frame clones alone and is incomplete. The top ten hold 6.5% to 8.5% of the sample, which has around 310,000 clones, roughly 85% seen once. The sequencing here drew on PBMCs, taken before ibrutinib treatment. The clonotype originates from a human donor with chronic lymphocytic leukemia. The chain links TRBV18 to TRBJ1-4; D uncertain. CDR3 in DNA: TGTGCCAGCTCACCTCGGGTTACTAATGAAAAACTGTTTTTT. The encoded protein is CASSPRVTNEKLFF.